This T cell receptor beta chain was documented in a study of OX40 agonist ivuxolimab in advanced cancers. CDR1 and CDR2 from the germline V gene are MNHNS and SASEGT. The CDR3 spans 15 residues. With V trimmed by 5 bases and J by 1 base, 6 bases remained unmatched. Method: immunoSEQ multiplex PCR; TCRdb's copy keeps in-frame clones and lacks some. Found here are over 85,000 clones, roughly nine tenths of them singletons; the top ten hold around 5.9%. The chain links TRBV6-1 to TRBJ1-1; TRBD1 matches 8 bases. The source was CD4+ or CD8+ T cells sorted from blood, collected in a trial of the OX40 agonist ivuxolimab. The sequence came from an adult with an advanced solid tumor such as melanoma, head and neck, liver or kidney cancer. CDR3 sequence: CASSIQGGTNTEAFF. The CDR3 DNA sequence: TGTGCCAGCAGTATACAGGGGGGAACGAACACTGAAGCTTTCTTT.